This passage covers 25 T cell receptor beta chains from one sample sequenced in a study of blood T cell repertoires in COVID-19. Repertoires were generated with immunoSEQ multiplex PCR, while TCRdb's copy carries only in-frame clones and drops some. Of under 300,000 clones in the sample, around 89% were seen once. The sample consisted of PBMCs or T cells enriched from blood (not recorded which). The receptors originated from a woman aged 60-75 years in a cohort exposed to, infected with or recovered from COVID-19 (not recorded which).

The chain employs TRBV18 and TRBJ1-1; D is uncertain. The CDR3 is 14 amino acids. CDR1 and CDR2 from the germline V gene are KGHSH and LQKENI. The V end was cut by 3 bases, the J end by 0 bases, with 8 bases between. CDR3 DNA sequence: TGTGCCAGCTCACCCGTGGAGCTGAACACTGAAGCTTTCTTT. This encodes CASSPVELNTEAFF.

The chain joins TRBV13 to TRBJ2-7; 8 bases line up with TRBD1. The CDR3 loop spans 14 amino acids. CDR1 is PRHDT, CDR2 FYEKMQ, per germline (reference sequence). V was clipped by 4 bases and J by 9 bases; unmatched bases: 11. In nucleotides, the CDR3 is TGTGCCAGCAGCTCCGGGACAGGAGAGGTCGGGCAGTACTTC. It yields the protein CASSSGTGEVGQYF.

This clone occurred once. V usage is TRBV4-1 and J usage is TRBJ2-2; 12 nucleotides agree with TRBD2. Germline trimming cut 5 bases from V and 3 bases from J; bases unmatched to any gene: 10. This CDR3 is built from 18 residues. The germline V gene encodes CDR1 MGHRA and CDR2 YSYEKL. The CDR3 bases are TGCGCCAGCAGCGCTGGACTAGCGGGAAAAGCATACACCGGGGAGCTGTTTTTT. This sequence encodes CASSAGLAGKAYTGELFF.

The chain is built from TRBV2 and TRBJ1-6, with TRBD1 identical over 7 bases. The J segment lost 4 bases and the V segment lost 6 bases, leaving 12 bases of the junction unmatched. CDR1 and CDR2 from the germline V gene are SNHLY and FYNNEI. The CDR3 has 17 amino acids. Here the CDR3 reads CASRKRPEGQYNSPLHF. The CDR3 DNA sequence: TGTGCCAGCAGAAAACGCCCGGAGGGACAGTATAATTCACCCCTCCACTTT.

The chain carries TRBV7-9 and TRBJ1-1, with 9 bases aligning to TRBD1. Trimming took 5 bases from V and 4 from J; bases not matched to a gene: 5. Looked up from germline, CDR1 is SEHNR and CDR2 is FQNEAQ (reference sequence). This CDR3 contains 14 residues. CDR3 loop: CASSPDRGITEAFF. As DNA, the CDR3 is TGTGCCAGCAGCCCCGACAGGGGGATCACTGAAGCTTTCTTT.

By proportion, this clone is medium-sized. The rearrangement links TRBV5-1 to TRBJ2-1; TRBD1 matches at 11 bases. With V trimmed by 4 bases and J by 7 bases, 10 bases remained unmatched. Germline CDR1 is SGHRS and CDR2 is YFSETQ. The CDR3 has 16 amino acids. CDR3 nucleotides: TGCGCCAGCAGCCCCGTCGGGACAGGGGGTGAAAATGAGCAGTTCTTC. Its translation: CASSPVGTGGENEQFF.

V and J are TRBV6-1 and TRBJ2-3; no reliable D call. With 0 bases removed from V and 0 bases from J, the gap between germline ends came to 10 bases. The CDR3 loop spans 16 amino acids. The germline gives CDR1 MNHNS, CDR2 SASEGT. The chain's CDR3 is CASSEAVVRSTDTQYF. The DNA for the CDR3 is TGTGCCAGCAGTGAAGCGGTCGTTCGGAGCACAGATACGCAGTATTTT.

This chain links TRBV5-6 with TRBJ2-1, with TRBD2 matching over 9 bases. J lost 9 bases, V lost 4 bases, and 2 bases had no gene match. From germline, CDR1 is SGHDT and CDR2 YYEEEE. This CDR3 comprises 12 residues. The CDR3: CASSQAGGEQFF. In nucleotides, the CDR3 is TGTGCCAGCAGCCAAGCGGGAGGTGAGCAGTTCTTC.

The V gene is TRBV7-2, the J gene TRBJ2-5; perhaps TRBD2 as D (5 bases). Deletions cut 2 bases from V and 2 bases from J, with 12 bases between. Germline CDR1 SGHTA, CDR2 FQGNSA. There are 15 residues in the CDR3. CDR3 protein: CASSLSSGKQETQYF. The CDR3 DNA reads TGTGCCAGCAGCTTATCGTCCGGGAAACAAGAGACCCAGTACTTC. The whole variable domain, remainder taken from reference TRBV7-2 and TRBJ2-5, is GAGVSQSPSNKVTEKGKDVELRCDPISGHTALYWYRQSLGQGLEFLIYFQGNSAPDKSGLPSDRFSAERTGGSVSTLTIQRTQQEDSAVYLCASSLSSGKQETQYFGPGTRLLVL.

This chain joins TRBV30 and TRBJ2-7, with 7 bases lining up with TRBD1. J gave up 2 bases and V 3 bases, and 7 bases lay outside the gene matches. CDR3 length equals 14 residues. Germline CDR1 is GTSNPN and CDR2 is SVGIG (reference sequence). CDR3 protein: CAWRGQAPTYEQYF. DNA of the CDR3: TGTGCCTGGAGAGGACAGGCTCCGACCTACGAGCAGTACTTC.

The genes are TRBV11-2 and TRBJ1-4; the D gene is possibly TRBD1 (6 bases). V lost 4 bases and J 7 bases, leaving 22 bases between the germline ends. The CDR3 is 17 residues long. The V gene's germline CDR1 is SGHAT and CDR2 FQNNGV. The DNA for the CDR3 is TGTGCCAGCAGCTCCTACCCTCGGGGGGCTAGTGGTGAAAAACTGTTTTTT. This codes for CASSSYPRGASGEKLFF.

This clone was detected once. The V call is TRBV5-6, the J call TRBJ1-5; perhaps TRBD1 as D (6 bases). The V and J ends lost 2 bases and 5 bases respectively, with 11 bases between them. CDR3 length equals 14 residues. The germline V gene encodes CDR1 SGHDT and CDR2 YYEEEE. The CDR3 here is CASSFGTHDQPQHF. Written as DNA, the CDR3 is TGTGCCAGCAGCTTCGGGACACATGATCAGCCCCAGCATTTT.

This chain connects TRBV9 to TRBJ1-6, with D unclear. V was shortened by 0 bases and J by 6 bases, with 10 bases between the two germline ends. Looked up from germline, CDR1 is SGDLS and CDR2 is YYNGEE. This CDR3 spans 15 amino acids. CDR3 nucleotides: TGTGCCAGCAGCGTAGGGCCGGCGGGTAATTCACCCCTCCACTTT. The encoded protein is CASSVGPAGNSPLHF.

CDR3 loop: CASSSHPRRDEQYF. In nucleotides, the CDR3 is TGTGCCAGCAGTTCCCATCCTCGGAGGGACGAGCAGTACTTC. The J gene is TRBJ2-7, the V gene TRBV28, with D possibly matching TRBD2 (6 bases). The germline V gene encodes CDR1 MDHEN and CDR2 SYDVKM. V was pared by 4 bases and J by 5 bases, with 15 bases between. The CDR3 length is 14 residues.

The genes are TRBV10-1 and TRBJ2-1; TRBD2 matches 16 bases. The junction had 5 bases not matched to a gene; V was cut back by 6 bases and J by 0 bases. CDR3 length: 18 amino acids. Germline CDR1 and CDR2: WNHNN and SYGVQD (reference sequence). The CDR3 coding sequence is TGCGCCAGCAGCGGGACTAGCGGGAGGGTTGACTCCTACAATGAGCAGTTCTTC. Translated, it gives CASSGTSGRVDSYNEQFF.

This chain uses TRBV7-6 with TRBJ2-3; a weak D match, TRBD1 (5 bases). The germline V and J ends were trimmed by 1 base and 3 bases, with 8 bases remaining between them. Germline V gene data show CDR1 as SGHVS and CDR2 as FNYEAQ. This CDR3 has 14 residues. The chain's CDR3 is CASSLERGTDTQYF. CDR3 sequence (DNA): TGTGCCAGCAGCTTAGAAAGGGGAACAGATACGCAGTATTTT.

The chain joins TRBV14 to TRBJ2-7; 8 bases align to TRBD2. V lost 5 bases and J lost 2; bases outside the gene matches: 5. The CDR3 is made up of 14 amino acids. The germline V gene has CDR1 SGHDN and CDR2 FVKESK. CDR3 sequence: CASSRTSGTYEQYF. The CDR3, as DNA: TGTGCCAGCAGCAGAACTAGCGGCACCTACGAGCAGTACTTC.

The V gene is TRBV10-2, the J gene TRBJ2-2; 7 bases are shared with TRBD1. With 2 bases clipped from V and 0 bases from J, the junction kept 3 bases outside the gene matches. The germline gives CDR1 WSHSY, CDR2 SAAADI. The CDR3 is 16 residues long. The CDR3 bases are TGCGCCAGCAGTGAGCGGGGACAGTCGAACACCGGGGAGCTGTTTTTT. Translating gives CASSERGQSNTGELFF.

The rearrangement uses TRBV5-1 and TRBJ1-4; 9 bases match TRBD1. Losses at the gene ends were 2 bases for V and 10 bases for J; bases not matched to a gene: 12. Germline values: CDR1 SGHRS, CDR2 YFSETQ. This CDR3 contains 16 residues. CDR3 sequence reads: CASSLEQGASGAKLFF. Written as DNA, the CDR3 is TGCGCCAGCAGCTTAGAACAGGGGGCGTCGGGGGCAAAACTGTTTTTT.

The chain combines TRBV6-5 with TRBJ1-4; possibly TRBD1 for D (6 bases). Trimming left V 0 bases short and J 3 bases short, with 11 bases between. Germline CDR1 MNHEY, CDR2 SVGAGI. The CDR3 spans 16 residues. The CDR3 nucleotides are TGTGCCAGCAGTTACTCGATCAGGGGCCCTAATGAAAAACTGTTTTTT. This encodes CASSYSIRGPNEKLFF.

The chain links TRBV28 to TRBJ1-4; 9 bases line up with TRBD1. Germline assignment: CDR1 MDHEN and CDR2 SYDVKM. The V gene end was trimmed by 5 bases and the J gene end by 5 bases; junction bases not matched to a gene: 3. The length of the CDR3 is 14 residues. The CDR3 protein is CASSMTGGNEKLFF. In DNA form, the CDR3 reads TGTGCCAGCAGTATGACAGGGGGGAATGAAAAACTGTTTTTT. Filled out from reference TRBV28 and TRBJ1-4, the complete variable domain reads DVKVTQSSRYLVKRTGEKVFLECVQDMDHENMFWYRQDPGLGLRLIYFSYDVKMKEKGDIPEGYSVSREKKERFSLILESASTNQTSMYLCASSMTGGNEKLFFGSGTQLSVL.

This chain links TRBV6-5 with TRBJ2-7; perhaps TRBD2 as D (6 bases). CDR3 size: 13 residues. V lost 6 bases and J lost 0, with 9 bases in between. The germline gives CDR1 MNHEY, CDR2 SVGAGI. CDR3 residues: CASRGRSSYEQYF. The DNA for the CDR3 is TGTGCCAGCAGAGGGAGGAGCTCCTACGAGCAGTACTTC.

This sequence joins TRBV7-8 and TRBJ1-1, with a possible D match to TRBD1 (5 bases). The CDR3 length is 14 residues. Germline assignment: CDR1 SGHVS and CDR2 FQNEAQ. Trimming cost V 5 bases and J 0 bases, with 10 bases left between them. CDR3 DNA sequence: TGTGCCAGCAGCCCCGGACACTTGAACACTGAAGCTTTCTTT. Translation gives CASSPGHLNTEAFF.

This rearrangement joins TRBV29-1 to TRBJ2-2; 7 positions agree with TRBD1. Unmatched junction bases numbered 3, after V lost 4 bases and J lost 1 base. The CDR3 loop spans 14 amino acids. Germline assignment: CDR1 SQVTM and CDR2 ANQGSEA. The CDR3 sequence: CSVVRQGNTGELFF. The CDR3 bases are TGCAGCGTTGTCCGACAGGGGAACACCGGGGAGCTGTTTTTT.

The chain couples TRBV3-1 (or the pseudogene TRBV3-2) to TRBJ1-4, with a possible D match to TRBD1 (5 bases). CDR1 and CDR2 (germline): LGHDT, YNNKEL (reference sequence). CDR3 length: 16 residues. V dropped 3 bases and J dropped 2 bases, with 13 bases sitting between them. The CDR3 loop reads CASSQRGGGTNEKLFF. In DNA, the CDR3 is TGTGCCAGCAGCCAGAGGGGCGGGGGGACTAATGAAAAACTGTTTTTT.